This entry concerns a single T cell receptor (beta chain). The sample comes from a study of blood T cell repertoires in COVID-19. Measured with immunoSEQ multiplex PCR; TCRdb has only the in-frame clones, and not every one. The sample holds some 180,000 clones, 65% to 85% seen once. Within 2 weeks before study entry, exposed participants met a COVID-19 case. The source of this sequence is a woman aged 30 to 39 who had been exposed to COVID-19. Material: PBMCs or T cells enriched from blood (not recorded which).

CDR3 sequence reads: CASSFSPPGASGGYTDTQYF. For the CDR3, the DNA is TGTGCCAGCAGTTTTTCCCCACCGGGGGCTAGCGGGGGCTACACAGATACGCAGTATTTT. This chain uses TRBV28 with TRBJ2-3; TRBD2 matches 10 bases. Trimming removed 3 bases from V and 2 bases from J; junction bases left unmatched: 17. The CDR3 runs 20 residues. The germline V gene encodes CDR1 MDHEN and CDR2 SYDVKM.